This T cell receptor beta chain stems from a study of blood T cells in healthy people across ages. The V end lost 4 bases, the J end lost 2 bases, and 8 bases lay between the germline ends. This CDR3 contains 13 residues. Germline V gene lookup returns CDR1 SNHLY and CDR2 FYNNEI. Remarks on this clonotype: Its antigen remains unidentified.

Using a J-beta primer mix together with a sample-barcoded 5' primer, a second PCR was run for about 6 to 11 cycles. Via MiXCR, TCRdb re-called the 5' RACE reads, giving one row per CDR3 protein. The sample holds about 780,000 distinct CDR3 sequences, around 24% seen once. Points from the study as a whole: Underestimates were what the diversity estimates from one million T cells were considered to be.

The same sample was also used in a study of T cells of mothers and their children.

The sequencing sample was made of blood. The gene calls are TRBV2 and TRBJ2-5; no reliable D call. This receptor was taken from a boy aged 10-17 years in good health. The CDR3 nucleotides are TGTGCCAGCAGTGCAGGAAAACAAGAGACCCAGTACTTC. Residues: CASSAGKQETQYF.